This T cell receptor (beta chain) was identified in a study of Ad26.COV2.S vaccination and SARS-CoV-2 variants. Study conclusions and caveats: The authors reported substantial breadth in spike-specific CD8+ and CD4+ T cell responses after vaccination. TCR breadth and depth analyses may have underestimated total T cell responses.

This clone was picked up one time. Antigen: not known. Germline V gene lookup returns CDR1 SNHLY and CDR2 FYNNEI. This CDR3 region has 15 residues. With 2 bases removed from V and 3 bases from J, the gap between germline ends came to 11 bases. The table came from immunoSEQ multiplex PCR; TCRdb's copy has only in-frame clones and leaves some out. This sample has hundreds of thousands of clones, with 92% found just once. This receptor was obtained from a human donor who had recovered from COVID-19. The source was peripheral blood, collected after recovery from COVID-19. The chain employs TRBV2 and TRBJ1-3; unclear D gene. CDR3 bases: TGTGCCAGCAGTGAAAATCGGGCGGTTGGAAACACCATATATTTT. This encodes CASSENRAVGNTIYF.